The clone carrying this TCR beta chain was seen many times. Germline CDR1 DFQATT, CDR2 SNEGSKA (reference sequence). The CDR3 is 16 residues long. V was clipped by 6 bases and J by 1 base, with 21 bases between them. The data belong to a study of T-cell reconstitution after alpha-beta-depleted transplantation in children. A library of TCRbeta sequences, prepared with unique molecular identifiers, was generated. TCRdb recomputed calls from the PCR reads with MiXCR, one row per CDR3 protein. The data hold hundreds of thousands of distinct CDR3 sequences, with 16% observed a single time. The V gene is TRBV20-1, the J gene TRBJ1-1, with D uncertain. This sequence was found in a human donor who donated a stem cell graft to a child with acute myeloid leukemia. The sequencing here drew on PBMCs from the stem cell graft donor, taken from the stem cell graft. CDR3 DNA: TGCAGTGCCCTCGGTTGGGCCCGAGGACCGAACACTGAAGCTTTCTTT. Protein sequence: CSALGWARGPNTEAFF.